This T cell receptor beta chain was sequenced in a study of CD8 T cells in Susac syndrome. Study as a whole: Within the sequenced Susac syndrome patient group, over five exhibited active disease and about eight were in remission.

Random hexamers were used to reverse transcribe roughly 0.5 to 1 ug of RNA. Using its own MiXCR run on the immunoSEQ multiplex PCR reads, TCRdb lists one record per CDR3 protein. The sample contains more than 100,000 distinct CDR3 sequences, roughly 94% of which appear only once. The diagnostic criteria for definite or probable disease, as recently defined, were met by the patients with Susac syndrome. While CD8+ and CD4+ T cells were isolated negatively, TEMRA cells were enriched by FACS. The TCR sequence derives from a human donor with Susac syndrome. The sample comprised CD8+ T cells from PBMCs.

The CDR3 spells CASSPGLDYGYTF. DNA for the CDR3: TGTGCCAGCAGCCCCGGGTTGGACTATGGCTACACCTTC. This chain connects TRBV7-2 to TRBJ1-2; no firm D call. The CDR3 is 13 amino acids. Trimming pared 5 bases from V and 3 bases from J, leaving 10 bases between. The germline CDR1 and CDR2 sequences are SGHTA and FQGNSA. The complete variable domain, with remaining parts taken from reference TRBV7-2 and TRBJ1-2, reads GAGVSQSPSNKVTEKGKDVELRCDPISGHTALYWYRQSLGQGLEFLIYFQGNSAPDKSGLPSDRFSAERTGGSVSTLTIQRTQQEDSAVYLCASSPGLDYGYTFGSGTRLTVV.